These T cell receptor beta chains were read from a single sample in a study of blood T cell repertoires in COVID-19. The assay was immunoSEQ multiplex PCR, and TCRdb's table has in-frame clones only and misses some. The sample lists approximately 300,000 clones, 87% seen once, with 4.5% to 7% in the top ten. The sequencing sample was made of PBMCs or T cells enriched from blood (not recorded which). These receptors were collected from a woman younger than 45 who had recovered from COVID-19. The CDR3 runs from the conserved cysteine through the conserved F or W. Each record gives: V gene, J gene, CDR3 protein.

V gene: TRBV6-4; J gene: TRBJ1-2; CDR3 protein: CASSESRGLNSGYTF
V gene: TRBV6-5; J gene: TRBJ1-2; CDR3 protein: CASSPGNYGYTF
V gene: TRBV30; J gene: TRBJ1-5; CDR3 protein: CAWSVQRSNQPQHF
V gene: TRBV30; J gene: TRBJ2-7; CDR3 protein: CAWSTPYRGSGAYEQYF
V gene: TRBV5-6; J gene: TRBJ1-1; CDR3 protein: CASSLRVTEAFF
V gene: TRBV11-2; J gene: TRBJ1-4; CDR3 protein: CASRSRGAGEKLFF
V gene: TRBV10-1; J gene: TRBJ1-4; CDR3 protein: CASSEGHHEKLFF
V gene: TRBV5-5; J gene: TRBJ2-5; CDR3 protein: CASSSATSGGARETQYF
V gene: TRBV7-8; J gene: TRBJ1-6; CDR3 protein: CASSWDSLEPLHF
V gene: TRBV7-2; J gene: TRBJ1-3; CDR3 protein: CASSAGQTNGNTIYF
V gene: TRBV5-4; J gene: TRBJ1-1; CDR3 protein: CASRALGARTEAFF
V gene: TRBV27; J gene: TRBJ1-6; CDR3 protein: CASTTDGTGSYNSPLHF
V gene: TRBV5-4; J gene: TRBJ1-6; CDR3 protein: CASSSGFANSPLHF
V gene: TRBV30; J gene: TRBJ1-1; CDR3 protein: CAWSRQGGTEAFF
V gene: TRBV4-1; J gene: TRBJ1-4; CDR3 protein: CASSQDSGDEKLFF
V gene: TRBV19; J gene: TRBJ1-5; CDR3 protein: CASTEIAGGNQPQHF
V gene: TRBV9; J gene: TRBJ1-1; CDR3 protein: CASSVEDNLNTEAFF
V gene: TRBV4-1; J gene: TRBJ1-5; CDR3 protein: CASSQELGRVNQPQHF